A selection of T cell receptor beta chains follows, all from one sample in a study of control samples from healthy donors and cancer patients. Using immunoSEQ multiplex PCR, the repertoire was profiled, and TCRdb retains in-frame clones only, with some absent. The data hold more than 110,000 clones, with approximately 91% observed a single time. Source material: blood. The source is a woman in her twenties or thirties in good health. The CDR3 runs from the conserved cysteine through the conserved F or W.

cdr3_aa: CAWSGALADEQFF
v_call: TRBV30
j_call: TRBJ2-1

cdr3_aa: CASSQDRWRQPSYEQYF
v_call: TRBV14
j_call: TRBJ2-7

cdr3_aa: CASSTIGGNQPQHF
v_call: TRBV2
j_call: TRBJ1-5

cdr3_aa: CAWRVLILQDSPLHF
v_call: TRBV30
j_call: TRBJ1-6

cdr3_aa: CASTQMTGGGYNEQFF
v_call: TRBV19
j_call: TRBJ2-1

cdr3_aa: CASSQVDTDYGYTF
v_call: TRBV3-1/TRBV3-2
j_call: TRBJ1-2

cdr3_aa: CASLRQGYSNQPQHF
v_call: TRBV28
j_call: TRBJ1-5

cdr3_aa: CASSQDRGVNQPQHF
v_call: TRBV4-2
j_call: TRBJ1-5

cdr3_aa: CASSRAGRSSGNTIYF
v_call: TRBV19
j_call: TRBJ1-3

cdr3_aa: CASSQVMGGLTDTQYF
v_call: TRBV3-1/TRBV3-2
j_call: TRBJ2-3

cdr3_aa: CASSYVGHGYGYTF
v_call: TRBV6-5
j_call: TRBJ1-2

cdr3_aa: CASSLAGSYEQYF
v_call: TRBV18
j_call: TRBJ2-7

cdr3_aa: CASSPTSGNTYNEQFF
v_call: TRBV27
j_call: TRBJ2-1

cdr3_aa: CSVEDPWEAFF
v_call: TRBV29-1
j_call: TRBJ1-1

cdr3_aa: CASSDSNRPTGDNEKLFF
v_call: TRBV7-9
j_call: TRBJ1-4

cdr3_aa: CASSEEPGLVVHEQFF
v_call: TRBV6-1
j_call: TRBJ2-1

cdr3_aa: CASSVGPNPSSEQYF
v_call: TRBV9
j_call: TRBJ2-7

cdr3_aa: CASSLPGQGAMNEQFF
v_call: TRBV28
j_call: TRBJ2-1

cdr3_aa: CASSFQENTEAFF
v_call: TRBV11-3
j_call: TRBJ1-1

cdr3_aa: CASSLATAENQPQHF
v_call: TRBV7-9
j_call: TRBJ1-5

cdr3_aa: CASSIEEGYGNTIYF
v_call: TRBV7-9
j_call: TRBJ1-3

cdr3_aa: CASRIGGANVLTF
v_call: TRBV25-1
j_call: TRBJ2-6

cdr3_aa: CATSDLGGGRQFF
v_call: TRBV24-1
j_call: TRBJ2-1

cdr3_aa: CASSGYQGLHEQYF
v_call: TRBV18
j_call: TRBJ2-7

cdr3_aa: CASSPLDGWTQYF
v_call: TRBV19
j_call: TRBJ2-5

cdr3_aa: CASSLAGGRETQYF
v_call: TRBV28
j_call: TRBJ2-5

cdr3_aa: CASSYNRGNTIYF
v_call: TRBV6-5
j_call: TRBJ1-3

cdr3_aa: CASSKAAGGSHEQYF
v_call: TRBV21-1
j_call: TRBJ2-7

cdr3_aa: CASSFGARTDSYEQYF
v_call: TRBV28
j_call: TRBJ2-7

cdr3_aa: CSVEERSNTGELFF
v_call: TRBV29-1
j_call: TRBJ2-2

cdr3_aa: CASSPSSAFHNEQFF
v_call: TRBV5-1
j_call: TRBJ2-1

cdr3_aa: CASSPYSGGRYEQYF
v_call: TRBV3-1/TRBV3-2
j_call: TRBJ2-7

cdr3_aa: CASSKGTPYNEQFF
v_call: TRBV5-1
j_call: TRBJ2-1

cdr3_aa: CASSYNRDPSYGKLFF
v_call: TRBV6-6
j_call: TRBJ1-4

cdr3_aa: CASSKWMDLPQHF
v_call: TRBV21-1
j_call: TRBJ1-5

cdr3_aa: CASSQSSYNEQFF
v_call: TRBV6-5
j_call: TRBJ2-1

cdr3_aa: CASSSRPSRPLTVHPYF
v_call: TRBV6-7
j_call: TRBJ2-7

cdr3_aa: CASCRDRLNEKLFF
v_call: TRBV2
j_call: TRBJ1-4

cdr3_aa: CASSLVGGPTEAFF
v_call: TRBV11-2
j_call: TRBJ1-1

cdr3_aa: CASSQDPGASYEQYF
v_call: TRBV3-1/TRBV3-2
j_call: TRBJ2-7

cdr3_aa: CASSGDMGVEGYTF
v_call: TRBV9
j_call: TRBJ1-2

cdr3_aa: CASSFLWLRETQYF
v_call: TRBV28
j_call: TRBJ2-5

cdr3_aa: CASSEDRGAGYGYTF
v_call: TRBV25-1
j_call: TRBJ1-2

cdr3_aa: CASSLSLVGATDTQYF
v_call: TRBV3-1/TRBV3-2
j_call: TRBJ2-3

cdr3_aa: CASSLDRRDQPQHF
v_call: TRBV11-2
j_call: TRBJ1-5

cdr3_aa: CASRKTGGRTEAFF
v_call: TRBV6-5
j_call: TRBJ1-1

cdr3_aa: CASSAGLAGGPDTGELFF
v_call: TRBV9
j_call: TRBJ2-2

cdr3_aa: CASSLVGVRNEQFF
v_call: TRBV5-6
j_call: TRBJ2-1

cdr3_aa: CASSVGSSYEQYF
v_call: TRBV2
j_call: TRBJ2-7

cdr3_aa: CASSSNGQGADF
v_call: TRBV11-3
j_call: TRBJ2-7

cdr3_aa: CSVVAGKTEAFF
v_call: TRBV29-1
j_call: TRBJ1-1

cdr3_aa: CASSLAPGAEAFF
v_call: TRBV7-9
j_call: TRBJ1-1

cdr3_aa: CASSFITSGREDYEQYF
v_call: TRBV27
j_call: TRBJ2-7

cdr3_aa: CASSENPGPPTDTQYF
v_call: TRBV9
j_call: TRBJ2-3

cdr3_aa: CAWSVENGGRGNTEAFF
v_call: TRBV30
j_call: TRBJ1-1

cdr3_aa: CAISESNFQAGNTIYF
v_call: TRBV10-3
j_call: TRBJ1-3

cdr3_aa: CASRGQEGTEAFF
v_call: TRBV2
j_call: TRBJ1-1

cdr3_aa: CASSFAYGREGQETQYF
v_call: TRBV28
j_call: TRBJ2-5